This T cell receptor beta chain stems from a study of post-analysis software for immune sequencing data. The CDR3 extends over 16 amino acids. V shed 0 bases and J shed 9 bases, with 18 bases lying between them. In germline, CDR1 is DFQATT, CDR2 SNEGSKA (reference sequence). cDNA libraries of TCR beta carried unique molecular identifiers. The authors obtained approximately 460,000 cDNA molecules from around 0.96 to 9.9 million T cells. TCRdb fed the PCR reads into MiXCR, producing one record per CDR3 protein. Here the sample spans roughly 430,000 distinct CDR3 sequences, more than 30% being singletons. Study-wide results and limits: Comparison with controls showed significantly lower normalized Chao1 diversity in multiple sclerosis patients. Relative to controls, patients had a few TRBV segments at higher frequency, with TRBV5-6, TRBV5-1 and TRBV20-1 among these. Strong co-clustering by F measure linked samples that shared a preparation batch.

This clonotype has at least ten counts. What it recognizes is unknown. The TCR originated in a girl between 2 and 10 years old with multiple sclerosis. V and J are TRBV20-1 and TRBJ1-6; TRBD1 is a possible D gene (5 bases). The sample taken for sequencing was blood. CDR3 sequence reads: CSARDTRAAGPSPLHF. CDR3 DNA: TGCAGTGCTAGAGATACTAGGGCGGCAGGGCCTTCACCCCTCCACTTT.